This is a list of T cell receptor beta chains from one sample in a study of blood T cell repertoires in COVID-19. The assay was immunoSEQ multiplex PCR, and TCRdb's table has in-frame clones only and misses some. Among approximately 130,000 clones listed, around 80% were seen once. Sample: peripheral blood. The origin of the receptors is a human donor in a cohort sampled during active COVID-19. The CDR3 runs from the conserved cysteine through the conserved F or W. Each record gives: CDR3 DNA, CDR3 protein, clone size, D gene, J gene, V gene. A D gene is named only where the DNA matches it firmly. For some rows the clone size is stated as once, few or many, or as a class when expanded; others skip it.

DNA: TGTGCCAGCAGCCTAGGGGGGGGCTCCTACGAGCAGTACTTC
CDR3: CASSLGGGSYEQYF
size: .
D: .
J: TRBJ2-7
V: TRBV28

DNA: TGTGCCAGCAGCTTGACGGCAGGGGATTATGGCTACACCTTC
CDR3: CASSLTAGDYGYTF
size: .
D: .
J: TRBJ1-2
V: TRBV5-5

DNA: TGTGCCAGCAGCCTGGGACTAGCGTCGCTTAGTGTAGAGACCCAGTACTTC
CDR3: CASSLGLASLSVETQYF
size: .
D: TRBD2
J: TRBJ2-5
V: TRBV3-1/TRBV3-2

DNA: TGTGCCAGCAGTGGGGGTAGCGGGGGGATCCACGAGCAGTACTTC
CDR3: CASSGGSGGIHEQYF
size: .
D: TRBD2
J: TRBJ2-7
V: TRBV25-1

DNA: TGTGCCAGCAGTCCCCTGGGGGGGCTCCCTGACAATGAGCAGTTCTTC
CDR3: CASSPLGGLPDNEQFF
size: few
D: .
J: TRBJ2-1
V: TRBV27

DNA: TGTGCCAGCAGACACGGGGGGACGCACAATGAGCAGTTCTTC
CDR3: CASRHGGTHNEQFF
size: .
D: TRBD2
J: TRBJ2-1
V: TRBV3-1/TRBV3-2

DNA: TGTGCCAGCAGCGCACAGGGTCAGGGGCAGCCCCAGCATTTT
CDR3: CASSAQGQGQPQHF
size: .
D: .
J: TRBJ1-5
V: TRBV9

DNA: TGTGCCAGCAGCTTGGGGACAGTCACCTACGAGCAGTACTTC
CDR3: CASSLGTVTYEQYF
size: .
D: .
J: TRBJ2-7
V: TRBV5-6

DNA: TGTGCCAGCAGCTCCGGTGCAGGTTCACCCCTCCACTTT
CDR3: CASSSGAGSPLHF
size: .
D: .
J: TRBJ1-6
V: TRBV28

DNA: TGTGCCAGCAGCTTAGTCACAGGGTGGTCCACAGATACGCAGTATTTT
CDR3: CASSLVTGWSTDTQYF
size: .
D: .
J: TRBJ2-3
V: TRBV7-8

DNA: TGTGCTAGTGGCCCGCCGCCAGGGAAATCCTACGAGCAGTACTTC
CDR3: CASGPPPGKSYEQYF
size: .
D: .
J: TRBJ2-7
V: TRBV12-5

DNA: TGTGCCAGCTCACTCCAGGGGCCAACTAATGAAAAACTGTTTTTT
CDR3: CASSLQGPTNEKLFF
size: .
D: .
J: TRBJ1-4
V: TRBV18

DNA: TGTGCCAGCAGCGCTGGACAGGGGAATCGCAATGAGCAGTTCTTC
CDR3: CASSAGQGNRNEQFF
size: .
D: TRBD1
J: TRBJ2-1
V: TRBV6-5

DNA: TGTGCCAGCAGTGGTTTTAGCGGGTCTAACACCGGGGAGCTGTTTTTT
CDR3: CASSGFSGSNTGELFF
size: .
D: TRBD2
J: TRBJ2-2
V: TRBV6-1

DNA: TGTGCCAGCAACTCCTGGGGACTCTCTGGGGCCAACGTCCTGACTTTC
CDR3: CASNSWGLSGANVLTF
size: .
D: .
J: TRBJ2-6
V: TRBV5-4

DNA: TGTGCCAGCAGTTTTGGCCCCACAGATACGCAGTATTTT
CDR3: CASSFGPTDTQYF
size: .
D: .
J: TRBJ2-3
V: TRBV27

DNA: TGTGCCTCTTCGACACAACCCTACAATGAGCAGTTCTTC
CDR3: CASSTQPYNEQFF
size: .
D: .
J: TRBJ2-1
V: TRBV6-5

DNA: TGTGCCAGCATCACACCGGGACAGGGAAATTCACCCCTCCACTTT
CDR3: CASITPGQGNSPLHF
size: .
D: TRBD1
J: TRBJ1-6
V: TRBV28

DNA: TGTGCCAGTTCCCCAGGACGGGAGAATTCACCCCTCCACTTT
CDR3: CASSPGRENSPLHF
size: few
D: .
J: TRBJ1-6
V: TRBV19

DNA: TGTGCCAGCAGCTTACCTCCAGGGGGATCTGGTGGCTACACCTTC
CDR3: CASSLPPGGSGGYTF
size: .
D: TRBD1
J: TRBJ1-2
V: TRBV5-6

DNA: TGTGCCAGTAGTCCTGGAGGGACAGGGGGCGGAGGAGAGACCCAGTACTTC
CDR3: CASSPGGTGGGGETQYF
size: .
D: TRBD1
J: TRBJ2-5
V: TRBV19

DNA: TGTGCCTGGAGTACCGGGACAGGGGTATATGGCTACACCTTC
CDR3: CAWSTGTGVYGYTF
size: .
D: TRBD1
J: TRBJ1-2
V: TRBV30

DNA: TGTGCCAGCAGACAGGGCCCCCACACTGAAGCTTTCTTT
CDR3: CASRQGPHTEAFF
size: few
D: .
J: TRBJ1-1
V: TRBV6-5

DNA: TGTGCCAGCAGTTTAAGCCCCTATGGCTACACCTTC
CDR3: CASSLSPYGYTF
size: .
D: .
J: TRBJ1-2
V: TRBV28

DNA: TGTGCCAGCAGGACCGACAGGGGGCAGTTCTTC
CDR3: CASRTDRGQFF
size: .
D: TRBD1
J: TRBJ2-1
V: TRBV6-6

DNA: TGCGCCAGCACTTGGGTGGGGGGCTCCTACAATGAGCAGTTCTTC
CDR3: CASTWVGGSYNEQFF
size: .
D: .
J: TRBJ2-1
V: TRBV10-2

DNA: TGCGCCAGCAGCCGAAGACAGGGCCGTGAGCAGTTCTTC
CDR3: CASSRRQGREQFF
size: .
D: TRBD1
J: TRBJ2-1
V: TRBV4-1

DNA: TGTGCCAGCAGCGGAGGCGGGAGGGACCGTGAAGCTTTCTTT
CDR3: CASSGGGRDREAFF
size: .
D: .
J: TRBJ1-1
V: TRBV7-9

DNA: TGTGCCAGCAGGGCCCTGGACAGGGCGTACAATGAGCAGTTCTTC
CDR3: CASRALDRAYNEQFF
size: .
D: TRBD1
J: TRBJ2-1
V: TRBV6-5

DNA: TGTGCCAGCAGCATCCTTGACAGGGGCACTGAAGCTTTCTTT
CDR3: CASSILDRGTEAFF
size: .
D: TRBD1
J: TRBJ1-1
V: TRBV2

DNA: TGCGCCAGCAGCTTCCTTTCCGGGACAGGGAACGCTGGGGCCAACGTCCTGACTTTC
CDR3: CASSFLSGTGNAGANVLTF
size: .
D: TRBD1
J: TRBJ2-6
V: TRBV5-1

DNA: TGTGCCAGCGCCCCCAGCAGGGAAGGCTATGGCTACACCTTC
CDR3: CASAPSREGYGYTF
size: .
D: .
J: TRBJ1-2
V: TRBV6-6

DNA: TGTGCCAGCAGGAGTGGGGCCAACGTCCTGACTTTC
CDR3: CASRSGANVLTF
size: .
D: .
J: TRBJ2-6
V: TRBV4-2

DNA: TGTGCCAGCAGTTATTTTAATCGGGGGGAGCTGTTTTTT
CDR3: CASSYFNRGELFF
size: .
D: .
J: TRBJ2-2
V: TRBV27

DNA: TGTGCCAGCAGTTACTTTCTAGCGGGGGCTTCCAATGAGCAGTTCTTC
CDR3: CASSYFLAGASNEQFF
size: once
D: TRBD2
J: TRBJ2-1
V: TRBV6-6

DNA: TGTGCCAGCAGTATAGGGACAGGCCTCTACGAGCAGTACTTC
CDR3: CASSIGTGLYEQYF
size: .
D: TRBD1
J: TRBJ2-7
V: TRBV27

DNA: TGTGCCAGCACCCCCGGTTCCTACAATGAGCAGTTCTTC
CDR3: CASTPGSYNEQFF
size: .
D: .
J: TRBJ2-1
V: TRBV12-3/TRBV12-4

DNA: TGTGCCAGCAGCACGGGGACAGACAATGAGCAGTTCTTC
CDR3: CASSTGTDNEQFF
size: .
D: TRBD1
J: TRBJ2-1
V: TRBV5-4

DNA: TGTGCCAGCAGAGGGGACAGTTCCTACGAGCAGTACTTC
CDR3: CASRGDSSYEQYF
size: .
D: TRBD1
J: TRBJ2-7
V: TRBV6-5

DNA: TGTGCCAGCAGCTTAAACCCCAGCGGGGGGGCAGACGAGCAGTACTTC
CDR3: CASSLNPSGGADEQYF
size: .
D: TRBD2
J: TRBJ2-7
V: TRBV7-3

DNA: TGTGCCACCGCCGCCCTACAGGGCTCCTACAATGAGCAGTTCTTC
CDR3: CATAALQGSYNEQFF
size: .
D: .
J: TRBJ2-1
V: TRBV7-9

DNA: TGTGCCAGTAGTAGTCAGACGGAGACTGAAGCTTTCTTT
CDR3: CASSSQTETEAFF
size: .
D: .
J: TRBJ1-1
V: TRBV19

DNA: TGCAGCGTTCTGGACAGGGGCGGGAATGAGCAGTTCTTC
CDR3: CSVLDRGGNEQFF
size: .
D: TRBD1
J: TRBJ2-1
V: TRBV29-1

DNA: TGTGCTAGCCTCCGGACAGGACATAGCAATCAGCCCCAGCATTTT
CDR3: CASLRTGHSNQPQHF
size: few
D: TRBD1
J: TRBJ1-5
V: TRBV12-5

DNA: TGTGCCAGCAGCCTATTTTCCGCTGAAGCTTTCTTT
CDR3: CASSLFSAEAFF
size: once
D: .
J: TRBJ1-1
V: TRBV7-2

DNA: TGTGCCAGCAGCCAACCCGCACGAAAGGGGGCTGATGGCTACACCTTC
CDR3: CASSQPARKGADGYTF
size: .
D: TRBD1
J: TRBJ1-2
V: TRBV3-1/TRBV3-2

DNA: TGTGCCAGCAGCCGAAAAGCCAGCGGGGGGCAAGAGACCCAGTACTTC
CDR3: CASSRKASGGQETQYF
size: .
D: TRBD2
J: TRBJ2-5
V: TRBV3-1/TRBV3-2

DNA: TGTGCCAGCAGCTGGACAGCCAGCAATGAGCAGTTCTTC
CDR3: CASSWTASNEQFF
size: few
D: .
J: TRBJ2-1
V: TRBV2